This TCR beta chain derives from a study of cytomegalovirus exposure and HLA in healthy donors. It was with 60 Vbeta and 13 Jbeta primers that the PCR ran. The table came from immunoSEQ multiplex PCR; TCRdb's copy has only in-frame clones and leaves some out. The sample records about 120,000 clones, about three quarters being singletons. General study findings and limits: The study designated around 150 TCR beta chains cytomegalovirus-associated.

Points on this clone: The antigen is undetermined.

Material for sequencing was PBMCs. This receptor was identified in a human donor in good health.

CDR3 protein: CASSFRQGAQIEQFF. DNA for the CDR3: TGTGCCAGCTCATTTCGACAGGGGGCACAGATTGAGCAGTTCTTC. The V call is TRBV18, the J call TRBJ2-1, with TRBD1 matching 10 bases. The germline gives CDR1 KGHSH, CDR2 LQKENI. This CDR3 is built from 15 residues. The V gene end was trimmed by 5 bases and the J gene end by 9 bases; junction bases not matched to a gene: 10.